These 3 T cell receptor beta chains came from one sample sequenced in a study of response to subunit inactivated influenza vaccine. From the RT-PCR reads, TCRdb called clonotypes with MiXCR, one entry per CDR3 protein. The repertoire holds under 550,000 distinct CDR3 sequences, with less than 7.5% as singletons. The sample here was PBMCs from blood, taken roughly 24 months after vaccination. These receptors were taken from a man between 50 and 75 years old who received an inactivated influenza vaccine.

V usage is TRBV20-1 and J usage is TRBJ2-1, with 7 bases identical to TRBD2. Germline trimming cut 1 base from V and 13 bases from J; bases unmatched to any gene: 10. Germline assignment: CDR1 DFQATT and CDR2 SNEGSKA (reference sequence). The length of the CDR3 is 13 residues. CDR3 region: CSARGEGLAVQFF. DNA of the CDR3: TGCAGTGCTAGAGGCGAGGGGCTAGCGGTTCAGTTCTTC.

This clonotype has a handful of counts. This chain joins TRBV20-1 and TRBJ2-1; TRBD2 agrees at 11 bases. The CDR3 has 13 residues. Germline loops: CDR1 DFQATT, CDR2 SNEGSKA (reference sequence). Trimming removed 6 bases from V and 12 bases from J; junction bases left unmatched: 10. CDR3 sequence: CSAAGLAVGLQFF. The CDR3, as DNA: TGCAGTGCCGCGGGACTAGCGGTGGGCCTGCAGTTCTTC.

The chain combines TRBV7-6 with TRBJ2-5, with a tentative D call TRBD1 (6 bases). The V end was cut by 2 bases, the J end by 5 bases, with 12 bases between. Germline V gene sequence: CDR1 SGHVS, CDR2 FNYEAQ. The CDR3 extends over 14 amino acids. CDR3 bases: TGTGCCAGCAGCTTACTACAGGGATGGGAGACCCAGTACTTC. Translating it yields CASSLLQGWETQYF.